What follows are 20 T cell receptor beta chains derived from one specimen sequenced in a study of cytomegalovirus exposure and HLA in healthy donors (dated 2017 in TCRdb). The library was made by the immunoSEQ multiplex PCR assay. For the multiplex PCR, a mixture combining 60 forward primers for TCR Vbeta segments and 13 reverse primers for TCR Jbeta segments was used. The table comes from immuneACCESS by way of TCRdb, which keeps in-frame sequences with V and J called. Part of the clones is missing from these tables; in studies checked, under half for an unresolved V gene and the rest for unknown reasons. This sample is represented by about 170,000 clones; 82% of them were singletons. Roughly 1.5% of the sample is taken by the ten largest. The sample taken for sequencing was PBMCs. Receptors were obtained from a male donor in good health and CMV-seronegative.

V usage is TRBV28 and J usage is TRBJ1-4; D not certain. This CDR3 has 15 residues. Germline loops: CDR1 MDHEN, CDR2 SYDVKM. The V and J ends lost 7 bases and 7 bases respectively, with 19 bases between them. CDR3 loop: CASNIPSTKSEKLFF. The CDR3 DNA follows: TGTGCCAGCAACATCCCATCCACAAAAAGTGAAAAACTGTTTTTT.

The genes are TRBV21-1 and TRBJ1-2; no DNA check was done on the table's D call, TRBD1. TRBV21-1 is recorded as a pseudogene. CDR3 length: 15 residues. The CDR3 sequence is CASSKPTAIGYGYTF. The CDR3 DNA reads TGTGCCAGCAGCAAACCTACAGCCATAGGCTATGGCTACACCTTC.

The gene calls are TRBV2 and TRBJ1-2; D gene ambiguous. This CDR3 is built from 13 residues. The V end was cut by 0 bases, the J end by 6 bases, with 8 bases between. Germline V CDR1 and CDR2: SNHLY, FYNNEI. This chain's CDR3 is CASSEARQDGYTF. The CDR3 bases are TGTGCCAGCAGTGAAGCCCGGCAGGATGGCTACACCTTC.

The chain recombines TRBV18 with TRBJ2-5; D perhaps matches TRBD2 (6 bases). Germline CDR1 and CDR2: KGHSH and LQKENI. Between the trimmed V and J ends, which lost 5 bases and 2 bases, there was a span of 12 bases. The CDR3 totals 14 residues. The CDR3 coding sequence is TGTGCCAGCTCAACGCGGGGAGAGCAAGAGACCCAGTACTTC. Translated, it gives CASSTRGEQETQYF. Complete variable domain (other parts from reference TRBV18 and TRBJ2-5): NAGVMQNPRHLVRRRGQEARLRCSPMKGHSHVYWYRQLPEEGLKFMVYLQKENIIDESGMPKERFSAEFPKEGPSILRIQQVVRGDSAAYFCASSTRGEQETQYFGPGTRLLVL.

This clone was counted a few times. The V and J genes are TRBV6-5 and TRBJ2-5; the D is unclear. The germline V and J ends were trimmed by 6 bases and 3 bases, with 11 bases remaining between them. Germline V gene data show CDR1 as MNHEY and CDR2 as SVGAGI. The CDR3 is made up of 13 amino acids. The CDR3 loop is CASRTWVKETQYF. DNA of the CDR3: TGTGCCAGCAGGACTTGGGTGAAAGAGACCCAGTACTTC.

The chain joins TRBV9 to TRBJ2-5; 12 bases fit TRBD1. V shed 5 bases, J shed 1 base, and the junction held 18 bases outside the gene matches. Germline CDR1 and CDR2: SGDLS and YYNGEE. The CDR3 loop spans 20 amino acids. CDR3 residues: CASRDRMGGQGASFQETQYF. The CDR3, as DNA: TGTGCCAGCAGAGATCGGATGGGGGGACAGGGGGCGAGTTTCCAAGAGACCCAGTACTTC. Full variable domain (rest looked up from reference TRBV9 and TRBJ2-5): DSGVTQTPKHLITATGQRVTLRCSPRSGDLSVYWYQQSLDQGLQFLIQYYNGEERAKGNILERFSAQQFPDLHSELNLSSLELGDSALYFCASRDRMGGQGASFQETQYFGPGTRLLVL.

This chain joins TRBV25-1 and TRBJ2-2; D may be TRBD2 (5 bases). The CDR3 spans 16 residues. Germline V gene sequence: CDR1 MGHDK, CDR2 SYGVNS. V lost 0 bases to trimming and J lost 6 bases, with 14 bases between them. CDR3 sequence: CASSEYEGFGPGELFF. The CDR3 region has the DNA TGTGCCAGCAGTGAATATGAGGGTTTCGGTCCCGGGGAGCTGTTTTTT.

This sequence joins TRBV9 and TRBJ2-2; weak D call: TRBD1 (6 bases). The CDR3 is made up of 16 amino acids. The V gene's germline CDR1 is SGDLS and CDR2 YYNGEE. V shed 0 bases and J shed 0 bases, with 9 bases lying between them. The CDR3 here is CASSVVGTSNTGELFF. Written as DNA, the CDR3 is TGTGCCAGCAGCGTAGTAGGGACATCGAACACCGGGGAGCTGTTTTTT.

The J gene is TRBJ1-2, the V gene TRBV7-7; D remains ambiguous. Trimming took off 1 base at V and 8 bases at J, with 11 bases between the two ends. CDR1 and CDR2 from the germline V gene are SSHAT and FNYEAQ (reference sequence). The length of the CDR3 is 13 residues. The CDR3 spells CASSLGGTSGYTF. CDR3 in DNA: TGTGCCAGCAGCTTAGGCGGTACGAGCGGCTACACCTTC.

CDR3 in DNA: TGTGCCAGCAGGCGCGAGGTTGGGACCGGGGAGCTGTTTTTT. Its protein is CASRREVGTGELFF. The chain joins TRBV28 to TRBJ2-2; D gene unclear. V lost 6 bases and J lost 5, with 13 bases in between. Germline loops: CDR1 MDHEN, CDR2 SYDVKM. The CDR3 spans 14 residues.

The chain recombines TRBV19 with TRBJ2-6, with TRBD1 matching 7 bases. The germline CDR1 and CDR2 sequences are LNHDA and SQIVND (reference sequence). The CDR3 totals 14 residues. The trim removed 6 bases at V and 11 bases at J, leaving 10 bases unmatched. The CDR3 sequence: CASSEQGSSDVLTF. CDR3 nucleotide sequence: TGTGCCAGTAGCGAACAGGGGTCCTCCGACGTCCTGACTTTC.

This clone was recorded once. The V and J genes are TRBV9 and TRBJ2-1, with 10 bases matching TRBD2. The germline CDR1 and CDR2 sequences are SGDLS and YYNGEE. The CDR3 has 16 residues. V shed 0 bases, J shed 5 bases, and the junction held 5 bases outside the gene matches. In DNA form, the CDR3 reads TGTGCCAGCAGCGTAGCTTCTAGCGGGAGTGACAATGAGCAGTTCTTC. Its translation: CASSVASSGSDNEQFF.

For the CDR3, the DNA is TGCGCCAGCGGGGGGTCGGATGAGCAGTTCTTC. Translated, it gives CASGGSDEQFF. V gene TRBV10-2 combines with J gene TRBJ2-1, with D perhaps matching TRBD2 (6 bases). Germline V gene lookup returns CDR1 WSHSY and CDR2 SAAADI. Trimming took 8 bases from V and 8 from J, leaving 10 bases between them. There are 11 residues in the CDR3.

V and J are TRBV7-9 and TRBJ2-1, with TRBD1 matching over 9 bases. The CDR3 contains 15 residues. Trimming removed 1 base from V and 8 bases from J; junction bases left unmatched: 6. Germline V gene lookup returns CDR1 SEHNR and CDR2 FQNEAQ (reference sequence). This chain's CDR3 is CASSLVGTGIHEQFF. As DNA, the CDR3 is TGTGCCAGCAGCTTAGTCGGGACAGGGATCCATGAGCAGTTCTTC.

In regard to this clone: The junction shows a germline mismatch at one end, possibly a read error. DNA of the CDR3: TGCGCCAGCAGCCAAGGACAGGGGGGGTATGGCTACACCTTC. As protein: CASSQGQGGYGYTF. The chain carries TRBV7-9 and TRBJ1-2, with 10 bases matching TRBD1. CDR3 length: 14 amino acids. Germline assignment: CDR1 SEHNR and CDR2 FQNEAQ (reference sequence).

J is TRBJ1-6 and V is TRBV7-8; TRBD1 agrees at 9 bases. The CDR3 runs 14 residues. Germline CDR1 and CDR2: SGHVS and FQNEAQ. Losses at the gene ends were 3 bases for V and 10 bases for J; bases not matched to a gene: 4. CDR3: CASSFSDRGSPLHF. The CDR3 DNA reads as TGTGCCAGCAGCTTTTCGGACAGGGGCTCACCCCTCCACTTT.

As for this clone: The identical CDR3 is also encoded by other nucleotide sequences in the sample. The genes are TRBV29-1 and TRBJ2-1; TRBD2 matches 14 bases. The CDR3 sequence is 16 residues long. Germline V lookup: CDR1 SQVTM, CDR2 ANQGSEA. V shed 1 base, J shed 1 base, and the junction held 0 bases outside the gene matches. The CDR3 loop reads CSVEGTSGGSYNEQFF. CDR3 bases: TGCAGCGTTGAAGGGACTAGCGGGGGGTCCTACAATGAGCAGTTCTTC.

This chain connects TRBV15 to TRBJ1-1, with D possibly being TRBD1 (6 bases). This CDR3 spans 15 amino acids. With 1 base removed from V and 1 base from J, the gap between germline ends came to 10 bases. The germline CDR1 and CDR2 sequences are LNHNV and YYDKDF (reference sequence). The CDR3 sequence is CATSRGGHENTEAFF. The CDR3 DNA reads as TGTGCCACCAGCAGAGGGGGACACGAGAACACTGAAGCTTTCTTT.

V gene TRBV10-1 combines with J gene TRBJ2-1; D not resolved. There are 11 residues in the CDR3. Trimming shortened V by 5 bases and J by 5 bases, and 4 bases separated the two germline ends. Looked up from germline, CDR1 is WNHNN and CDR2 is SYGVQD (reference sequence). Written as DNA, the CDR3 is TGCGCCAGCAGTATAAACAATGAGCAGTTCTTC. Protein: CASSINNEQFF.

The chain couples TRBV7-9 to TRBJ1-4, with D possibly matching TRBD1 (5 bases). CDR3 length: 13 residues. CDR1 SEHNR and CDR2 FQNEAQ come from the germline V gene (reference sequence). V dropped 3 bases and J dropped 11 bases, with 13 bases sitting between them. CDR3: CASSLLGGHKLFF. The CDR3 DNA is TGTGCCAGCAGCTTGTTGGGGGGTCACAAACTGTTTTTT.